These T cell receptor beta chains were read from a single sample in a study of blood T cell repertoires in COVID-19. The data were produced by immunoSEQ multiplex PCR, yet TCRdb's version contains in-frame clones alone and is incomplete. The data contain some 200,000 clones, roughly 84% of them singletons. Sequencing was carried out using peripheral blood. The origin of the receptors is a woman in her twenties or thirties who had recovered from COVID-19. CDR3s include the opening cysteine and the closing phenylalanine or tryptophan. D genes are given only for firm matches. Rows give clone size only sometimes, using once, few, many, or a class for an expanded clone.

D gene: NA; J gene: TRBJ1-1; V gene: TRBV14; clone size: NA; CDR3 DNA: TGTGCCAGCAGCCAGACAGTACTTTCAGGGTACACTGAAGCTTTCTTT; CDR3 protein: CASSQTVLSGYTEAFF
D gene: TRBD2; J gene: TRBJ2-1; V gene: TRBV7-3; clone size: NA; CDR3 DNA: TGTGCCAGCAGCTTTAAACCCCTAGCGGAGTACAATGAGCAGTTCTTC; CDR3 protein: CASSFKPLAEYNEQFF
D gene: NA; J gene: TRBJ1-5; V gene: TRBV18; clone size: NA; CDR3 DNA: TGTGCCAGCTCACCACTGGGACACAATCAGCCCCAGCATTTT; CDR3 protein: CASSPLGHNQPQHF
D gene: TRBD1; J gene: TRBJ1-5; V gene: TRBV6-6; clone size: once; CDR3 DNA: TGTGCCAGCAGCCTAGGACAGGGCAATCAGCCCCAGCATTTT; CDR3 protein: CASSLGQGNQPQHF
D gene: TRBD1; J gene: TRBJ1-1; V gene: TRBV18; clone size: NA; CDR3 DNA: TGTGCCAGCTCACCCAGGACAGGGAGGGACACTGAAGCTTTCTTT; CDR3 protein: CASSPRTGRDTEAFF
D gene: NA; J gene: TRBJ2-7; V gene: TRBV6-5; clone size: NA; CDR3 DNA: TGTGCCAGCAGTTACGACGGGACACAGTACGAGCAGTACTTC; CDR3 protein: CASSYDGTQYEQYF
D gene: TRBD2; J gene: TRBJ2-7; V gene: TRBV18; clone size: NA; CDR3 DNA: TGTGCCAGCTCACCACCGGGGAAGGGAGGGGATGGCGAGCAGTACTTC; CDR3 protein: CASSPPGKGGDGEQYF
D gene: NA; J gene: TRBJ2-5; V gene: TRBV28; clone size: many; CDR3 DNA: TGTGCCAGCAGTTTCGAGGCCACAGGGCCCCAAGAGACCCAGTACTTC; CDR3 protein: CASSFEATGPQETQYF
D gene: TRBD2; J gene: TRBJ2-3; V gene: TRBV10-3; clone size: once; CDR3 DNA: TGTGCCATCCGGGGGGTCGGGGAGCCGAGCACAGATACGCAGTATTTT; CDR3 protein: CAIRGVGEPSTDTQYF
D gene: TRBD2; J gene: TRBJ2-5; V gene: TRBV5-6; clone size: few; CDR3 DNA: TGTGCCAGCAGCTCTGGACTAGCGGGCGAGACCCAGTACTTC; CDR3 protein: CASSSGLAGETQYF
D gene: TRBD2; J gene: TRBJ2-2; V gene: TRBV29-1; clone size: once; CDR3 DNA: TGCAGCGTTCGTAGCGGGAGATCGTTCACCGGGGAGCTGTTTTTT; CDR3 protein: CSVRSGRSFTGELFF
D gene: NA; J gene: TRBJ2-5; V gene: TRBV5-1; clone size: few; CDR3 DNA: TGCGCCAGCAGCTTGAGACAGCCGTACCAAGAGACCCAGTACTTC; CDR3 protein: CASSLRQPYQETQYF
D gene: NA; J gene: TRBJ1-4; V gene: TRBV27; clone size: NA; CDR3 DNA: TGTGCCAGCAGTCACGGACACGTTAATGAAAAACTGTTTTTT; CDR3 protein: CASSHGHVNEKLFF
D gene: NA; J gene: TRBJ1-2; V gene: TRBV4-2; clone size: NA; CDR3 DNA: TGTGCCAGCAGCCCCCTTCCCCCCAGGGTAGAAGGCTACACCTTC; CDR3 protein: CASSPLPPRVEGYTF
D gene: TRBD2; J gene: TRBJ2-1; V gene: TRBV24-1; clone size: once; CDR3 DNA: TGTGCCACCAGTGTTGGACCTAGCGGGAGGGTAAGGCACAATGAGCAGTTCTTC; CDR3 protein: CATSVGPSGRVRHNEQFF
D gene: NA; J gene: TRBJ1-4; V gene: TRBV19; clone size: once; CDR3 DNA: TGTGCCAGTAGTATAGAAGGGGCCCTCGGGGAAAAACTGTTTTTT; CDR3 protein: CASSIEGALGEKLFF
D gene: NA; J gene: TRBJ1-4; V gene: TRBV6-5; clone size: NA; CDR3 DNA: TGTGCCAGCAGTTCCCACCGTAGGGGGTATAATGAAAAACTGTTTTTT; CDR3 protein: CASSSHRRGYNEKLFF
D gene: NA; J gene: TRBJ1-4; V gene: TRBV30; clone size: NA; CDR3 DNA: TGTGCCTGGAGGCCAGGGGTTTGGGGAGTTAATGAAAAACTGTTTTTT; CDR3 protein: CAWRPGVWGVNEKLFF